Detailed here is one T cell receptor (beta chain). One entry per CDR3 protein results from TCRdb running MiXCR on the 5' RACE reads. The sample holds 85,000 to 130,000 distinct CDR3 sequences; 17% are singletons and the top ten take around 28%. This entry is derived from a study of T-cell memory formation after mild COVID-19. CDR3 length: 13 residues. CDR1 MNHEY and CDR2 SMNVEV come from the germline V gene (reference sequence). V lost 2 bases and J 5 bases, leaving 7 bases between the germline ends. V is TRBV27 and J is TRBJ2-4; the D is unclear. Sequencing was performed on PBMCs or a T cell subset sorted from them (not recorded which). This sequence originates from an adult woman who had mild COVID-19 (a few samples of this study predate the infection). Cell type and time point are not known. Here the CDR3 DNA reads TGTGCCAGCAGTTTAGCAGCTGAAAACATTCAGTACTTC. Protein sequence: CASSLAAENIQYF.